This T cell receptor (beta chain) was captured by sequencing in a study of CD8 T cells in ankylosing spondylitis (dated by TCRdb to about 2017). Regarding the complete study: The study profiled T cell receptor beta repertoires in healthy donors and ankylosing spondylitis patients to find disease-linked TCR variants. The full study cohort comprised roughly 24 ankylosing spondylitis patients and about 110 healthy donors. Peripheral blood samples were taken, and synovial fluid was additionally collected from ankylosing spondylitis patients.

In the germline V gene (reference sequence), CDR1 corresponds to SGHNT and CDR2 to YYREEE. V and J are trimmed by 6 bases and 7 bases, and the gene matches miss 13 bases of the junction. From the cysteine through the phenylalanine, the CDR3 covers 15 amino acids. The sequence is cut down to CDR3 DNA, 45 bases in frame from base 1. At least ten counts were recorded for this clonotype. Its antigen is currently not known. Per-nucleotide qualities are absent, and no much larger clonotype sits a single base away. Data came from an Illumina HiSeq 2500. TCR beta libraries were prepared by quantitative 5'-RACE with molecular barcodes. As for the authors' bioinformatics: A new computational method based on a probabilistic model of VDJ rearrangement was used to identify disease-linked TCR variants. TCRdb took the public reads, trimmed them with fastp at Q25, ran MiXCR for clone calling and kept in-frame beta chains. Each entry merges the rows of one CDR3 protein and shows their most common DNA and genes. The V and J calls were determined by TCRdb, not by the authors. Within this sample are approximately 140,000 distinct CDR3 sequences, with over 7% of them counted one time only. The ten largest clonotypes hold approximately 3.6% of the sample.

What the work shows at the level of the full study, not this receptor alone: The disease-linked clones had a CD8+ phenotype and were found at relatively low frequencies in peripheral blood. According to the report, matched synovial fluid samples from ankylosing spondylitis patients were significantly enriched for the disease-linked clones. Some motif variants had previously been reported in the synovial fluid and blood of reactive arthritis patients, which suggests shared mechanisms of disease initiation. A TCR beta motif made up of several highly homologous amino acid variants appeared to be characteristic of blood from ankylosing spondylitis patients.

Sequencing was done on a sample of blood, either unsorted or a sorted T cell fraction (not recorded which). The rearranged chain carries TRBV5-4 and TRBJ2-5; 9 bases in the middle match TRBD2. The origin of this receptor is a male donor with ankylosing spondylitis or in good health (not recorded which). The DNA is TGTGCCAGCACTCACCCGGGACTAGCTTATGGGACCCAGTACTTC. This is translated as CASTHPGLAYGTQYF.